This note documents a single T cell receptor (beta chain) sequence. The data belong to a study of blood T cell repertoires in COVID-19. Whole-study context: Acute and convalescent COVID-19 specimens originated in the United States, Italy and Spain. Sources were T cells, B-cell-depleted T cells, or PBMCs; the material itself was cDNA or gDNA.

The CDR3 runs to 14 residues. Germline V gene lookup returns CDR1 SGHTA and CDR2 FQGTGA. V shed 2 bases and J shed 3 bases, with 7 bases lying between them. Assay used: immunoSEQ multiplex PCR; TCRdb lists only in-frame clones, some missing. The table includes over 110,000 clones, 65% to 80% detected once. The source of this sequence is a man older than 75 with acute or convalescent COVID-19. The gene calls are TRBV7-3 and TRBJ2-2, with D tentatively TRBD1 (5 bases). Sequencing was done on a sample of peripheral blood. CDR3 residues: CASSLAGYTGELFF. DNA for the CDR3: TGTGCCAGCAGCTTAGCAGGGTACACCGGGGAGCTGTTTTTT. The entire variable domain, with the rest obtained from reference TRBV7-3 and TRBJ2-2, is as follows: GAGVSQTPSNKVTEKGKYVELRCDPISGHTALYWYRQSLGQGPEFLIYFQGTGAADDSGLPNDRFFAVRPEGSVSTLKIQRTERGDSAVYLCASSLAGYTGELFFGEGSRLTVL.